Shown below are 17 T cell receptor beta chains from a single sample sequenced in a study of cytomegalovirus exposure and HLA in healthy donors. A multiplex PCR was run with 60 Vbeta primers and 13 Jbeta primers. Only in-frame clones appear in the TCRdb table, and some are missing; sequencing was by immunoSEQ multiplex PCR. In the table there are more than 95,000 clones, 79% of which are singletons. Sequencing was done on a sample of PBMCs. The receptors stem from a middle-aged man in good health and CMV-seropositive.

This clone was recorded once. The rearrangement uses TRBV19 and TRBJ1-1, with no clear D. V was clipped by 1 base and J by 0 bases, with 6 bases between them. The CDR3 sequence is 14 residues long. CDR1 and CDR2 (germline): LNHDA, SQIVND (reference sequence). The CDR3 reads CASSIGQMNTEAFF. In DNA form, the CDR3 reads TGTGCCAGTAGTATAGGGCAGATGAACACTGAAGCTTTCTTT.

The chain combines TRBV27 with TRBJ2-2; weak D call: TRBD2 (6 bases). Trimming shortened V by 1 base and J by 8 bases, and 8 bases separated the two germline ends. CDR3 length: 13 amino acids. Germline values: CDR1 MNHEY, CDR2 SMNVEV (reference sequence). The CDR3 loop is CASSLWGRGELFF. The CDR3 nucleotides are TGTGCCAGCAGTTTATGGGGGAGGGGGGAGCTGTTTTTT.

The chain recombines TRBV7-3 with TRBJ2-3, with TRBD1 as a possible D gene (6 bases). The CDR3 contains 14 residues. Trimming took off 3 bases at V and 3 bases at J, with 10 bases between the two ends. The germline V gene has CDR1 SGHTA and CDR2 FQGTGA. CDR3 bases: TGTGCCAGCAGCTTTGGGGACACAACAGATACGCAGTATTTT. Protein product: CASSFGDTTDTQYF.

This clone was seen a few times. The CDR3 region has the DNA TGTGCCAGCAGCCCCGGGACATCGAGCTCCTACGAGCAGTACTTC. Translation: CASSPGTSSSYEQYF. The chain couples TRBV7-7 to TRBJ2-7; D is perhaps TRBD1 (6 bases). CDR1 and CDR2 from the germline V gene are SSHAT and FNYEAQ (reference sequence). V was pared by 5 bases and J by 0 bases, with 14 bases between. This CDR3 comprises 15 residues.

CDR3 residues: CASSTGANYGYTF. CDR3 DNA sequence: TGTGCCAGCTCGACAGGGGCAAACTATGGCTACACCTTC. V is TRBV18 and J is TRBJ1-2; 8 nucleotides line up with TRBD1. This CDR3 contains 13 residues. The germline gives CDR1 KGHSH, CDR2 LQKENI. The V segment lost 6 bases and the J segment 2 bases; nucleotides outside the gene matches: 2.

The V and J genes are TRBV27 and TRBJ1-6, with TRBD1 matching over 8 bases. The CDR3 contains 19 residues. Germline V CDR1 and CDR2: MNHEY, SMNVEV (reference sequence). With 6 bases clipped from V and 0 bases from J, the junction kept 13 bases outside the gene matches. The CDR3 DNA sequence: TGTGCCAGCAGGGTGAACAGGGGGTATTCGGGCTCCTATAATTCACCCCTCCACTTT. Its protein is CASRVNRGYSGSYNSPLHF.

This chain connects TRBV9 to TRBJ2-3, with 13 bases fitting TRBD2. The CDR3 covers 21 residues. Germline V gene sequence: CDR1 SGDLS, CDR2 YYNGEE. J lost 2 bases, V lost 3 bases, and 18 bases had no gene match. This CDR3 reads CASSAQKPGTSGKVITDTQYF. In DNA, the CDR3 is TGTGCCAGCAGCGCTCAGAAGCCCGGGACTAGCGGGAAGGTGATCACAGATACGCAGTATTTT.

The V call is TRBV7-9, the J call TRBJ2-1, with 9 nucleotides matching TRBD1. This CDR3 contains 15 residues. Germline V gene data show CDR1 as SEHNR and CDR2 as FQNEAQ (reference sequence). The V and J ends lost 2 bases and 7 bases, in that order; junction bases with no gene match: 6. CDR3 DNA sequence: TGTGCCAGCAGCTTACCGGGACAGGGATCTAATGAGCAGTTCTTC. Amino acid sequence: CASSLPGQGSNEQFF.

Only one count was recorded for this clone. This chain links TRBV7-2 with TRBJ2-7; tentatively, D is TRBD1 (6 bases). Germline assignment: CDR1 SGHTA and CDR2 FQGNSA. Trimming left V 5 bases short and J 4 bases short, with 15 bases between. The CDR3 is 14 residues long. In nucleotides, the CDR3 is TGTGCCAGCAGCCCTGGGGACAAAAGTTACGAGCAGTACTTC. Protein: CASSPGDKSYEQYF. Drawing the rest from reference TRBV7-2 and TRBJ2-7, the complete variable domain is GAGVSQSPSNKVTEKGKDVELRCDPISGHTALYWYRQSLGQGLEFLIYFQGNSAPDKSGLPSDRFSAERTGGSVSTLTIQRTQQEDSAVYLCASSPGDKSYEQYFGPGTRLTVT.

This clone is a singleton in its sample. This chain uses TRBV16 with TRBJ2-7; 8 bases fit TRBD1. The CDR3 length is 15 residues. Germline V gene sequence: CDR1 KGHSY, CDR2 FQNENV. Germline trimming cut 0 bases from V and 2 bases from J; bases unmatched to any gene: 3. The CDR3 nucleotides read TGTGCCAGCAGCCAATCCGGGACAGGAACCTACGAGCAGTACTTC. Protein sequence: CASSQSGTGTYEQYF.

The V call is TRBV5-4, the J call TRBJ2-1; 7 bases align to TRBD1. The trim removed 4 bases at V and 3 bases at J, leaving 10 bases unmatched. Germline V CDR1 and CDR2: SGHNT, YYREEE (reference sequence). The CDR3 has 16 amino acids. As DNA, the CDR3 is TGTGCCAGCAGCGGGGATTGGGGACAGAGCTACAATGAGCAGTTCTTC. It translates to CASSGDWGQSYNEQFF.

The CDR3 is CASSLQAPQNTEAFF. Here the CDR3 DNA reads TGTGCCAGCAGCTTGCAGGCGCCGCAGAACACTGAAGCTTTCTTT. The chain is built from TRBV5-6 and TRBJ1-1, with D hard to call. This CDR3 spans 15 amino acids. The V gene lost 1 base and the J gene lost 1 base, with 11 bases spanning the gap. Per germline, CDR1 SGHDT and CDR2 YYEEEE.

The chain links TRBV19 to TRBJ2-2; TRBD2 agrees at 10 bases. The CDR3 runs to 15 residues. Per the germline V gene, CDR1 is LNHDA and CDR2 is SQIVND (reference sequence). Germline trimming cut 4 bases from V and 7 bases from J; bases unmatched to any gene: 6. The CDR3 sequence: CASSTSSGRSGELFF. The CDR3 DNA reads as TGTGCCAGTAGTACCTCTAGCGGGAGAAGCGGGGAGCTGTTTTTT.

The chain carries TRBV7-2 and TRBJ2-1; D is perhaps TRBD1 (5 bases). The germline V gene encodes CDR1 SGHTA and CDR2 FQGNSA. The CDR3 loop spans 11 amino acids. The V and J ends lost 4 bases and 9 bases respectively, with 7 bases between them. CDR3 residues: CASSSDSEQFF. The CDR3 bases are TGTGCCAGCAGCTCCGACAGTGAGCAGTTCTTC.

The V call is TRBV7-9, the J call TRBJ2-2; D is possibly TRBD2 (5 bases). From germline, CDR1 is SEHNR and CDR2 FQNEAQ (reference sequence). The V end was cut by 1 base, the J end by 5 bases, with 14 bases between. CDR3 length: 16 residues. CDR3 nucleotides: TGTGCCAGCAGCTTAGTGGAAGTGGGAGATACCGGGGAGCTGTTTTTT. This codes for CASSLVEVGDTGELFF. Together with reference TRBV7-9 and TRBJ2-2, the CDR3 gives the full variable domain: DTGVSQNPRHKITKRGQNVTFRCDPISEHNRLYWYRQTLGQGPEFLTYFQNEAQLEKSRLLSDRFSAERPKGSFSTLEIQRTEQGDSAMYLCASSLVEVGDTGELFFGEGSRLTVL.

The gene calls are TRBV9 and TRBJ1-1; 7 bases agree with TRBD1. This CDR3 has 13 residues. The ends lost 3 bases at V and 4 bases at J; junction bases unmatched: 3. CDR1 and CDR2 (germline): SGDLS, YYNGEE. The CDR3 nucleotides are TGTGCCAGCAGCGCCCGGGACAGCACTGAAGCTTTCTTT. Translation: CASSARDSTEAFF.

The V call is TRBV7-2, the J call TRBJ2-3; weak D call: TRBD2 (6 bases). The CDR3 has 14 residues. CDR1 and CDR2 from the germline V gene are SGHTA and FQGNSA. Trimming removed 6 bases from V and 2 bases from J, with 12 bases in between. The CDR3 DNA follows: TGTGCCAGCAGGTCAAGGACTACCACAGATACGCAGTATTTT. Amino acid sequence: CASRSRTTTDTQYF. The variable domain in full, completed from reference TRBV7-2 and TRBJ2-3, reads GAGVSQSPSNKVTEKGKDVELRCDPISGHTALYWYRQSLGQGLEFLIYFQGNSAPDKSGLPSDRFSAERTGGSVSTLTIQRTQQEDSAVYLCASRSRTTTDTQYFGPGTRLTVL.